The 30 T cell receptor beta chains in this list originate from one sample, sequenced in a study of control samples from healthy donors and cancer patients. TCRdb's copy holds only in-frame clones and misses some; the assay was immunoSEQ multiplex PCR. The sample consists of about 180,000 clones, 85% to 90% of them appearing once. Material for sequencing was blood. Source of these receptors: a woman in her forties or fifties in good health.

This clone was detected once. The CDR3 here is CASKRLAGVSEQFF. The DNA of the CDR3 is TGTGCCAGCAAAAGACTAGCGGGAGTGAGTGAGCAGTTCTTC. V gene TRBV2 combines with J gene TRBJ2-1; 12 positions agree with TRBD2. Germline V gene lookup returns CDR1 SNHLY and CDR2 FYNNEI. The CDR3 has 14 residues. The trim removed 7 bases at V and 9 bases at J, leaving 7 bases unmatched.

The rearrangement uses TRBV4-1 and TRBJ1-3; 8 nucleotides match TRBD1. Germline V CDR1 and CDR2: MGHRA, YSYEKL. V trimming: 2 bases; J trimming: 2 bases; junction bases outside the gene matches: 5. The CDR3 is made up of 16 amino acids. CDR3 protein: CASSQSQGAAGNTIYF. CDR3 coding DNA: TGCGCCAGCAGCCAAAGTCAGGGGGCGGCTGGAAACACCATATATTTT.

The chain recombines TRBV15 with TRBJ2-1; TRBD1 might be the D (5 bases). The CDR3 is 14 residues long. Between the trimmed V and J ends, which lost 3 bases and 5 bases, there was a span of 11 bases. The V gene's germline CDR1 is LNHNV and CDR2 YYDKDF (reference sequence). CDR3 sequence (DNA): TGTGCCACCAGCAGGAAGGGGCCAAACAATGAGCAGTTCTTC. This translates into CATSRKGPNNEQFF.

This rearrangement joins TRBV7-8 to TRBJ2-7, with D maybe TRBD2 (6 bases). The germline V gene has CDR1 SGHVS and CDR2 FQNEAQ. With 0 bases removed from V and 3 bases from J, the gap between germline ends came to 9 bases. This CDR3 is built from 14 residues. Here the CDR3 DNA reads TGTGCCAGCAGCTTAGCGGTAGCGGACTACGAGCAGTACTTC. The encoded protein is CASSLAVADYEQYF.

This chain links TRBV5-4 with TRBJ2-3, with D hard to call. Trimming pared 0 bases from V and 2 bases from J, leaving 10 bases between. CDR3 length equals 15 residues. CDR1 is SGHNT and CDR2 is YYREEE in the germline V gene (reference sequence). CDR3 protein: CASSLDYGDTDTQYF. In DNA form, the CDR3 reads TGTGCCAGCAGCTTGGACTACGGAGACACAGATACGCAGTATTTT.

This chain connects TRBV7-2 to TRBJ1-5; no firm D call. Trimming shortened V by 4 bases and J by 4 bases, and 11 bases separated the two germline ends. This CDR3 comprises 14 residues. Germline loops: CDR1 SGHTA, CDR2 FQGNSA. For the CDR3, the DNA is TGTGCCAGCAGCTCCTGGACCGGGAATCAGCCCCAGCATTTT. It yields the protein CASSSWTGNQPQHF.

The rearrangement links TRBV9 to TRBJ1-3, with unresolved D. This CDR3 spans 16 amino acids. Between the trimmed V and J ends, which lost 3 bases and 0 bases, there was a span of 13 bases. Germline assignment: CDR1 SGDLS and CDR2 YYNGEE. The CDR3 DNA reads TGTGCCAGCAGCGACGGAAACCCTGCCTCTGGAAACACCATATATTTT. As protein: CASSDGNPASGNTIYF.

This chain joins TRBV7-3 and TRBJ2-5, with D possibly being TRBD1 or TRBD2 (7 bases each). CDR3 length equals 16 residues. The V and J ends lost 6 bases and 5 bases respectively, with 22 bases between them. The germline V gene encodes CDR1 SGHTA and CDR2 FQGTGA. The CDR3 is CASRPSRGWGGETQYF. CDR3 in DNA: TGTGCCAGCAGACCTAGCAGGGGGTGGGGAGGGGAGACCCAGTACTTC.

This chain links TRBV5-4 with TRBJ1-1; possible D gene TRBD1, 5 bases. CDR1 SGHNT and CDR2 YYREEE come from the germline V gene (reference sequence). Trimming took off 4 bases at V and 1 base at J, with 14 bases between the two ends. The CDR3 consists of 15 residues. The chain's CDR3 is CASSPGAPGNTEAFF. CDR3 DNA sequence: TGTGCCAGCAGCCCCGGGGCCCCGGGGAACACTGAAGCTTTCTTT.

V gene TRBV9 combines with J gene TRBJ1-5, with D possibly TRBD1 on 5 matching bases. Trimming shortened V by 4 bases and J by 4 bases, and 15 bases separated the two germline ends. The CDR3 covers 15 residues. Germline V gene lookup returns CDR1 SGDLS and CDR2 YYNGEE. CDR3 in amino acids: CASSPGSTANQPQHF. For the CDR3, the DNA is TGTGCCAGCAGCCCGGGATCGACAGCTAATCAGCCCCAGCATTTT.

This clone appeared a single time. V and J are TRBV9 and TRBJ2-5; 10 bases line up with TRBD2. J was trimmed by 4 bases and V by 3 bases; bases with no gene match: 9. The CDR3 loop spans 16 amino acids. Germline CDR1 SGDLS, CDR2 YYNGEE. The CDR3 protein is CASSEAGGHWGETQYF. The CDR3 DNA follows: TGTGCCAGCAGCGAAGCGGGAGGGCATTGGGGAGAGACCCAGTACTTC.

The gene calls are TRBV4-1 and TRBJ1-3; the D is unclear. CDR1 and CDR2 from the germline V gene are MGHRA and YSYEKL. This CDR3 comprises 15 residues. Trimming pared 3 bases from V and 4 bases from J, leaving 13 bases between. Written as DNA, the CDR3 is TGCGCCAGCAGCCACCTTAGCGACGCCGGAAACACCATATATTTT. Its protein is CASSHLSDAGNTIYF.

Only one count was recorded for this clone. Other DNA sequences within the sample encode an identical CDR3. The chain combines TRBV28 with TRBJ1-2, with D uncertain. Germline assignment: CDR1 MDHEN and CDR2 SYDVKM. The CDR3 has 16 residues. Between the trimmed V and J ends, which lost 6 bases and 6 bases, there was a span of 23 bases. This chain's CDR3 is CASSFASRGKGHGYTF. CDR3 sequence (DNA): TGTGCCAGCAGCTTTGCCTCGCGGGGAAAGGGCCATGGCTACACCTTC.

The chain joins TRBV2 to TRBJ2-7; a possible D gene is TRBD1 (5 bases). In germline, CDR1 is SNHLY, CDR2 FYNNEI. The CDR3 runs 12 residues. The V end was cut by 2 bases, the J end by 4 bases, with 6 bases between. The CDR3 loop reads CASSETGYEQYF. CDR3 in DNA: TGTGCCAGCAGTGAAACAGGTTACGAGCAGTACTTC.

The chain uses TRBV19 and TRBJ2-7; 8 bases fit TRBD1. The CDR3 length is 16 residues. J lost 4 bases, V lost 5 bases, and 13 bases had no gene match. CDR1 is LNHDA, CDR2 SQIVND, per germline (reference sequence). Here the CDR3 reads CASSAVDRGVRYEQYF. Written as DNA, the CDR3 is TGTGCCAGTAGTGCGGTCGACAGGGGAGTTCGGTACGAGCAGTACTTC.

V gene TRBV24-1 combines with J gene TRBJ2-1, with 11 bases aligning to TRBD2. J lost 5 bases, V lost 2 bases, and 13 bases had no gene match. Germline V lookup: CDR1 KGHDR, CDR2 SFDVKD. The CDR3 is 19 residues long. The CDR3 protein is CATSDSTSGSPAWDNEQFF. The CDR3 nucleotides read TGTGCCACCAGTGATTCCACTAGCGGGAGCCCCGCGTGGGACAATGAGCAGTTCTTC.

The chain joins TRBV7-2 to TRBJ1-5, with TRBD1 as a possible D gene (5 bases). The V gene lost 2 bases and the J gene lost 0 bases, with 11 bases spanning the gap. The length of the CDR3 is 16 residues. Germline V CDR1 and CDR2: SGHTA, FQGNSA. The CDR3: CASSLQGASSNQPQHF. For the CDR3, the DNA is TGTGCCAGCAGCTTACAAGGGGCATCTAGCAATCAGCCCCAGCATTTT.

This chain connects TRBV5-6 to TRBJ2-5; D call uncertain. Germline V gene data show CDR1 as SGHDT and CDR2 as YYEEEE. V gave up 0 bases and J gave up 2 bases, with 8 bases separating them. CDR3 length: 14 residues. The CDR3 sequence: CASSLVRQQETQYF. As DNA, the CDR3 is TGTGCCAGCAGCTTGGTGAGGCAGCAAGAGACCCAGTACTTC.

J is TRBJ2-3 and V is TRBV6-2 or TRBV6-3; the D gene is possibly TRBD1 (6 bases). Trimming took off 5 bases at V and 2 bases at J, with 14 bases between the two ends. The CDR3 covers 15 residues. Per the germline V gene, CDR1 is MNHEY and CDR2 is SVGEGT. CDR3 loop: CASSAIGQPTDTQYF. The CDR3 coding sequence is TGTGCCAGCAGTGCTATAGGACAGCCCACAGATACGCAGTATTTT.

The chain is built from TRBV18 and TRBJ2-6; 11 bases agree with TRBD1. From germline, CDR1 is KGHSH and CDR2 LQKENI. The J segment lost 0 bases and the V segment lost 1 base, leaving 11 bases of the junction unmatched. The CDR3 contains 21 residues. CDR3 residues: CASSPLPTGQGGFSGANVLTF. Written as DNA, the CDR3 is TGTGCCAGCTCACCACTGCCGACGGGACAGGGGGGATTCTCTGGGGCCAACGTCCTGACTTTC.

This clone was detected only once. The chain joins TRBV30 to TRBJ1-2; unclear D gene. V was pared by 2 bases and J by 7 bases, with 11 bases between. CDR1 GTSNPN and CDR2 SVGIG come from the germline V gene (reference sequence). This CDR3 contains 12 residues. CDR3 loop: CAWSPGMAGYTF. CDR3 coding DNA: TGTGCCTGGAGTCCCGGGATGGCTGGCTACACCTTC. The complete variable domain, with remaining parts taken from reference TRBV30 and TRBJ1-2, reads SQTIHQWPATLVQPVGSPLSLECTVEGTSNPNLYWYRQAAGRGLQLLFYSVGIGQISSEVPQNLSASRPQDRQFILSSKKLLLSDSGFYLCAWSPGMAGYTFGSGTRLTVV.

The chain joins TRBV9 to TRBJ2-7, with 8 bases fitting TRBD2. With V trimmed by 0 bases and J by 3 bases, 8 bases remained unmatched. The germline CDR1 and CDR2 sequences are SGDLS and YYNGEE. The CDR3 loop spans 16 amino acids. The CDR3 nucleotides are TGTGCCAGCAGCGTAGGCGAAGCGGGGGACTACTACGAGCAGTACTTC. This translates into CASSVGEAGDYYEQYF.

The chain is built from TRBV5-1 and TRBJ2-2; D is uncertain. The CDR3 is 13 residues long. Looked up from germline, CDR1 is SGHRS and CDR2 is YFSETQ. V was shortened by 8 bases and J by 2 bases, with 10 bases between the two germline ends. CDR3 loop: CASNSLNTGELFF. The CDR3 DNA is TGCGCCAGTAACAGCCTTAACACCGGGGAGCTGTTTTTT.

The chain's CDR3 is CASSQGAGGFTDTQYF. CDR3 sequence (DNA): TGTGCCAGCAGCCAAGGGGCGGGAGGGTTCACAGATACGCAGTATTTT. The rearrangement uses TRBV7-3 and TRBJ2-3; 9 nucleotides line up with TRBD2. The CDR3 is made up of 16 amino acids. The germline CDR1 and CDR2 sequences are SGHTA and FQGTGA. Unmatched junction bases numbered 8, after V lost 5 bases and J lost 2 bases.

This chain connects TRBV2 to TRBJ1-5; tentatively, D is TRBD1 (5 bases). V was shortened by 4 bases and J by 2 bases, with 9 bases between the two germline ends. The CDR3 extends over 14 amino acids. Germline V gene sequence: CDR1 SNHLY, CDR2 FYNNEI. CDR3 sequence (DNA): TGTGCCAGCAGTGTGGGCAGGGGCAATCAGCCCCAGCATTTT. Translated: CASSVGRGNQPQHF.

The chain joins TRBV4-2 to TRBJ1-3, with 8 bases identical to TRBD1. CDR1 and CDR2 (germline): LGHNA, YNFKEQ. J lost 6 bases, V lost 1 base, and 8 bases had no gene match. The CDR3 spans 16 residues. In DNA form, the CDR3 reads TGTGCCAGCAGCCAAGGTGGCAGGGGGCTGGAAAACACCATATATTTT. Translated: CASSQGGRGLENTIYF.

The chain combines TRBV6-6 with TRBJ1-2; 7 bases agree with TRBD1. Germline V lookup: CDR1 MNHNY, CDR2 SVGAGI (reference sequence). CDR3 size: 15 residues. V lost 6 bases and J lost 3; bases outside the gene matches: 10. DNA for the CDR3: TGTGCCAGCAGACCCGGGGACAGACTACACTATGGCTACACCTTC. Its translation: CASRPGDRLHYGYTF.

The sample holds a few counts of this clone. This chain joins TRBV6-5 and TRBJ2-1; D might be TRBD1 (6 bases). The V end was cut by 1 base, the J end by 8 bases, with 9 bases between. The CDR3 consists of 13 residues. CDR1 MNHEY and CDR2 SVGAGI come from the germline V gene. CDR3 nucleotide sequence: TGTGCCAGCAGTTACTTCGAGGGGGATGAGCAGTTCTTC. Its translation: CASSYFEGDEQFF.

The chain is built from TRBV3-1 (or the pseudogene TRBV3-2) and TRBJ2-3; possible D gene TRBD2, 5 bases. The ends were cut back, 4 bases at V and 4 bases at J, with 12 bases in the middle. This CDR3 spans 14 amino acids. Per germline, CDR1 LGHDT and CDR2 YNNKEL (reference sequence). The DNA of the CDR3 is TGTGCCAGCAGCCCCAGCGGACCCGCAGATACGCAGTATTTT. Amino acids: CASSPSGPADTQYF.

This clone was counted a single time. This chain connects TRBV30 to TRBJ1-1; D perhaps matches TRBD1 (6 bases). V was shortened by 2 bases and J by 3 bases, with 13 bases between the two germline ends. The V gene's germline CDR1 is GTSNPN and CDR2 SVGIG (reference sequence). CDR3 length: 14 amino acids. The CDR3, as DNA: TGTGCCTGGAGTCCTACAGGGTTGTACACTGAAGCTTTCTTT. This gives the protein CAWSPTGLYTEAFF. Full variable domain (rest looked up from reference TRBV30 and TRBJ1-1): SQTIHQWPATLVQPVGSPLSLECTVEGTSNPNLYWYRQAAGRGLQLLFYSVGIGQISSEVPQNLSASRPQDRQFILSSKKLLLSDSGFYLCAWSPTGLYTEAFFGQGTRLTVV.